This TCR beta chain comes out of a study of blood T cells in healthy people across ages (dated by TCRdb to between 2014 and 2017). With regard to the full study: In model experiments, template switching captured roughly one uniquely barcoded TCR beta cDNA molecule for every two T cells. To track age-related changes in TCR beta repertoire diversity, the study relied on deep sequencing normalized with unique cDNA molecular identifiers. The donors were divided into four age groups: young (average around 15 years), middle-aged (approximately 42), aged (roughly 60) and long-lived (around 87). To avoid experimental bias, donors of different ages were randomly spread across the sequencing lanes. Two additional independent replicas of 1 million unique cDNA reads from the same blood draw were analyzed for two donors (one aged 18 to 29 and one aged 80 or older). The paper's findings and limits, for the study overall: Estimates of total diversity based on one million sequenced T cells were considered lower bounds and underestimates. Because the CMV infection status of the donors was unknown, age-related changes in expanded clonotypes may potentially have been confounded. Conclusive comparison of naive and antigen-experienced compartments was prevented by the profiling of bulk unsorted PBMCs. The long-lived group showed more naive CD4+ T cells, fewer expanded clones and increased TCR diversity than the aged group, suggesting age selection. As age increased, observed TCR beta diversity per million T cells dropped in a roughly linear way, and a significant reduction was already evident by age about 40. The percentage of naive T cells measured by flow cytometry correlated strongly with observed TCR beta diversity.

Details on this clonotype: Its antigen target is currently unknown. No much larger clone is present one base from it, and per-base qualities are unavailable.

Preparation of the library involved 5' RACE. The sample was run on an Illumina HiSeq 2500. A second PCR of roughly 6 to 12 cycles was performed with a sample-barcoded 5' primer and a J-beta primer mix. A template-switch 5' adaptor carrying 12 random nucleotides introduced a unique molecular identifier onto each TCR beta cDNA molecule. At least 2.5 million CDR3-containing paired-end reads were obtained from each sample. First-strand cDNA synthesis was performed from all RNA using the Mint cDNA synthesis kit, with priming by a TRBC-specific oligonucleotide. Following uracil-DNA glycosylase treatment, a first 18-cycle PCR with universal primers M1SS and BC2_uni_R was performed on all cDNA. On the authors' methods: For normalization, 1 million high-quality reads, each with a distinct molecular identifier, were randomly selected from each sample. Instead of being binned into consensus sequences, reads that shared molecular identifiers were thrown out. MiTCR, set to a Q25 quality threshold and the strictest error-elimination algorithm, was used for CDR3 identification, clonotype clustering and error correction. A nonparametric unseen species model with Euler transformation was used to estimate a lower bound on total TCR beta diversity. TCRdb trimmed the raw reads at Q25, called clones with MiXCR and kept productive beta chains. Records with the same CDR3 protein are collapsed into one entry carrying the most frequent genes and DNA. These V and J calls rely on TCRdb rather than the paper's analysis. This sample holds about 1.8 million distinct CDR3 sequences; 49% were observed only once. Of the sample, 2.1% falls within the top ten clones.

The CDR3 measures 16 amino acids from cysteine to phenylalanine. Left in the record is the CDR3 DNA by itself, 48 bases read in frame from the first base. Relative to germline, V is missing 4 bases and J is missing 3 bases, with 8 bases of the junction outside any gene match. The germline V gene (reference sequence) specifies LGHDT as CDR1 and YNNKEL as CDR2. The donors were some 36 Caucasian individuals from Russia, aged roughly 6 to 100 years, who were systemically healthy. Ten milliliters of peripheral blood were drawn from each donor into EDTA-treated Vacutainer tubes. Ficoll-Paque density-gradient centrifugation was used to isolate PBMCs, with at least 6 million obtained per sample. Trizol reagent was used to extract total RNA from PBMCs, with at least 5.5 micrograms per sample. The percentages of naive CD45RAhigh/CD27high T cells were determined by flow cytometry on a PBMC aliquot from every donor.

Source material: blood. The source of this sequence is a woman aged 40-49 years in good health. The chain was built from TRBV3-1 and TRBJ1-1, and 10 junctional nucleotides match TRBD1. The nucleotide sequence is given as TGTGCCAGCAGCCCCGGGACAGGGGTTTTCGACACTGAAGCTTTCTTT. It translates to CASSPGTGVFDTEAFF.